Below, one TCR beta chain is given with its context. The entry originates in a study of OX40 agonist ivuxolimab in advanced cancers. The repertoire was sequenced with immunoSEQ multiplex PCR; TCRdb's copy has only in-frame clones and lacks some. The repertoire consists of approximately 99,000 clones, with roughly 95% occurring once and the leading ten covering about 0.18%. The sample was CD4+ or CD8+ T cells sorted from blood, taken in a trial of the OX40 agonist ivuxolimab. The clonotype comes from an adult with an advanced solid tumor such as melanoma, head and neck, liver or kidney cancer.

As DNA, the CDR3 is TGTGCCAGCAGTGGCGGGGGGCGGGGCACAGATACGCAGTATTTT. Translation gives CASSGGGRGTDTQYF. The chain carries TRBV6-6 and TRBJ2-3, with 8 bases aligning to TRBD2. This CDR3 region has 15 residues. V was clipped by 5 bases and J by 1 base; unmatched bases: 5. Germline V gives CDR1 MNHNY, CDR2 SVGAGI (reference sequence).